This T cell receptor (beta chain) was obtained from a study of glioma-infiltrating T cells after dendritic cell vaccination. The overall study: Dendritic cell vaccination trial patients had either newly diagnosed or recurrent glioblastoma.

Profiling relied on immunoSEQ multiplex PCR, and the TCRdb table lists in-frame clones only, not all of them. The sample lists approximately 90,000 clones, about 81% occurring once. J gave up 5 bases and V 8 bases, and 8 bases lay outside the gene matches. CDR1 is GTSNPN, CDR2 SVGIG, per germline (reference sequence). The length of the CDR3 is 13 residues. Time point of the sample: after dendritic cell vaccination, including at tumor progression/relapse. Study observations and caveats: Patients with more pretreatment TILs had longer time to progression and survival.

This clone was counted only a few times. Its matching antigen is unknown. The rearrangement joins TRBV30 to TRBJ1-4; TRBD1 agrees at 7 bases. Here the sequenced sample was blood, taken after dendritic cell vaccination. The clonotype was recovered from a human donor with glioblastoma. The CDR3 spells CAGMGTENEKLFF. CDR3 nucleotide sequence: TGTGCCGGAATGGGGACAGAAAATGAAAAACTGTTTTTT.